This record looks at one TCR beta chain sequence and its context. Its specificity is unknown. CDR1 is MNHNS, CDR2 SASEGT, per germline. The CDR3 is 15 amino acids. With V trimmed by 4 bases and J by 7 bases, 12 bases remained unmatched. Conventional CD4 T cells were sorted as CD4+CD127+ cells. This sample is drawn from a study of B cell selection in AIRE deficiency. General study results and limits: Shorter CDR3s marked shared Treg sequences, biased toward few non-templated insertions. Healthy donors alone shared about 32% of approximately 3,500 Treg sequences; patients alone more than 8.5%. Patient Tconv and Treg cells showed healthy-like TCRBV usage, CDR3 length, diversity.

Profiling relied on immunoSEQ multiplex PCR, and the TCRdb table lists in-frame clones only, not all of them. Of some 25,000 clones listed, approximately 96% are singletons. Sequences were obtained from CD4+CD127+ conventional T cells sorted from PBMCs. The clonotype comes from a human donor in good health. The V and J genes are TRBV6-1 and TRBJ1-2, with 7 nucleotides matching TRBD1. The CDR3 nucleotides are TGTGCCAGCAGTGGAAAGACAGGGATGATCTCTGGCTACACCTTC. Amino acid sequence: CASSGKTGMISGYTF.